Detailed here is one T cell receptor (beta chain). The antigen is not known. A read error may account for a junction end that differs from germline. The method was immunoSEQ multiplex PCR; TCRdb's version includes in-frame clones alone and lacks a portion of them. Among just under 100,000 clones listed, about 88% were seen once. The source of the sample is a study of T cell responses to AZD1222 COVID-19 vaccine. Study results and caveats: White British ancestry dominated among donors, who included more females, and clonal diversity was possibly underestimated. The study sampled repertoires only after the peak T cell response. The reported proportion of spike-specific TCRs targeting unmutated variant regions was nearly half. Baseline testing showed seropositivity in only six AZD1222 recipients.

This CDR3 region has 15 residues. Germline loops: CDR1 MDHEN, CDR2 SYDVKM. The receptor comes from an adult in good health. The sequences come from peripheral blood, collected on day 0 of AZD1222 vaccination. The chain employs TRBV28 and TRBJ2-1, with 8 positions matching TRBD1. The CDR3 sequence: CVSSSGQDPYNEQFF. The CDR3 DNA is TGTGTCAGCAGTTCGGGACAGGACCCCTACAATGAGCAGTTCTTC. Using reference TRBV28 and TRBJ2-1 for the parts outside the CDR3, the full variable domain is DVKVTQSSRYLVKRTGEKVFLECVQDMDHENMFWYRQDPGLGLRLIYFSYDVKMKEKGDIPEGYSVSREKKERFSLILESASTNQTSMYLCVSSSGQDPYNEQFFGPGTRLTVL.